This entry is about one T cell receptor beta chain. The sample holds one count of this clonotype. Its antigen is not yet known. Base qualities are not at hand, and no much larger clone is one base apart. This sample is part of a study of blood T cells in healthy people across ages (dated by TCRdb to the mid-2010s). About the study as a whole: In model experiments, template switching captured roughly one uniquely barcoded TCR beta cDNA molecule for every two T cells. To avoid experimental bias, donors of different ages were spread randomly across the sequencing lanes. The study measured age-related changes in TCR beta repertoire diversity using deep sequencing normalized with unique cDNA molecular identifiers. For two donors (one aged 18 to 29 and one aged 80 or older), the study analyzed two additional independent replicas of 1 million unique cDNA reads from the same blood draw. Four age groups were formed from the donors: young (average approximately 15 years), middle-aged (around 37), aged (under 70) and long-lived (more than 75). General conclusions and limits of the study: Compared with the aged group, the long-lived group had more naive CD4+ T cells, fewer expanded clones and increased TCR diversity, suggesting age selection. The CMV infection status of donors was not known, potentially confounding age-related changes in expanded clonotypes. As age increased, observed TCR beta diversity per million T cells dropped in a roughly linear way, and a significant reduction was already evident by age 40. Estimates of total diversity based on one million sequenced T cells were considered lower bounds and underestimates. There was a strong correlation between observed TCR beta diversity and the percentage of naive T cells measured by flow cytometry. Because profiling used bulk unsorted PBMCs, naive and antigen-experienced compartments could not be compared conclusively.

The approximately 39 donors, aged about 6 to 100 years, were systemically healthy Caucasian individuals from Russia. Roughly 11 milliliters of peripheral blood were drawn from each donor into EDTA-treated Vacutainer tubes. Ficoll-Paque density-gradient centrifugation was used to isolate PBMCs, with at least 6.5 million obtained per sample. Trizol reagent was used to extract total RNA from PBMCs, with at least 6 micrograms per sample. Naive CD45RAhigh/CD27high T cell percentages were measured by flow cytometry on a PBMC aliquot from every donor. The CDR1 and CDR2 encoded by the germline V gene (reference sequence) are SEHNR and FQNEAQ. The CDR3 holds 14 amino acids from the cysteine to the phenylalanine. The kept DNA is CDR3 alone, 42 bases in frame from the first base. V and J are truncated by 2 bases and 0 bases respectively, leaving an intervening sequence of 7 bases. The library was prepared using 5' RACE. Sequencing was performed on an Illumina HiSeq 2500. A second roughly 7 to 11 cycle PCR used a sample-barcoded 5' primer and a J-beta primer mix. A unique molecular identifier was introduced onto each TCR beta cDNA molecule by a template-switch 5' adaptor carrying 12 random nucleotides. At least 2.5 million CDR3-containing paired-end reads were obtained from each sample. First-strand cDNA was synthesized from all RNA with the Mint cDNA synthesis kit, primed by a TRBC-specific oligonucleotide. Following uracil-DNA glycosylase treatment, a first 18-cycle PCR with universal primers M1SS and BC2_uni_R was performed on all cDNA. The paper's data handling went like this. Each sample was normalized by randomly selecting 1 million high-quality reads, each carrying a distinct molecular identifier. Reads sharing molecular identifiers were discarded rather than binned into consensus sequences. CDR3 identification, clonotype clustering and error correction used MiTCR with a Q25 quality threshold and the strictest error-elimination algorithm. A nonparametric unseen species model using Euler transformation provided a lower-bound estimate of total TCR beta diversity. TCRdb trimmed public reads at Q25 via fastp, called clones via MiXCR and kept in-frame beta chains. Identical CDR3 protein sequences are pooled into one entry, listed with their most common genes and DNA. The V and J calls and clone size come from TCRdb's table, not from the authors' own analysis. This sample has about 1.8 million distinct CDR3 sequences in its table, and around 50% of those were observed once. Jointly, the top ten make up approximately 2.1% of the sample.

This TCR was recovered from a woman in her 40s in good health. The rearranged chain carries TRBV7-9 and TRBJ1-2; the D segment could be TRBD1, given 5 matching bases. Sequencing input: blood. The CDR3 region reads CASSLMTANYGYTF. The DNA is as follows: TGTGCCAGCAGCTTAATGACAGCTAACTATGGCTACACCTTC.